This T cell receptor beta chain comes out of a study of early stage breast cancer tumors. Study-wide background: Among some 12 ER+/PR+/HER2- tumors, eight were ductal, four lobular. The study's findings and limits: Commonly generated sequences made up most enriched TCRB sequences shared between patients.

Each sample had two DNA replicates, approximately 0.52 ug blood or approximately 1.5 ug tissue. The table came from immunoSEQ multiplex PCR; TCRdb's copy has only in-frame clones and leaves some out. The repertoire holds about 11,000 clones, around two thirds seen once, with around 23% in the top ten. Concerning this clone: Its antigen is as yet unknown.

The CDR3 totals 13 residues. The sequenced sample consisted of breast tumor tissue. This clonotype was obtained from a person in their 40s with breast cancer. The rearrangement links TRBV21-1 to TRBJ1-5; the table's TRBD1 call for D was not verified on the DNA. TRBV21-1 is given as a pseudogene. The chain's CDR3 is CARGSGFFQPQHF. The DNA for the CDR3 is TGTGCCAGGGGATCAGGGTTCTTTCAGCCCCAGCATTTT.